One and the same sample provided the 18 T cell receptor beta chains below, sequenced in a study of OX40 agonist ivuxolimab in advanced cancers. Assay used: immunoSEQ multiplex PCR; TCRdb lists only in-frame clones, some missing. The sample lists about 49,000 clones, around 79% occurring once. Sequences were derived from CD4+ or CD8+ T cells sorted from blood, sampled in a trial of the OX40 agonist ivuxolimab. These receptors were collected from an adult with an advanced solid tumor such as melanoma, head and neck, liver or kidney cancer.

This chain connects TRBV7-9 to TRBJ2-1, with 10 positions matching TRBD2. The J segment lost 1 base and the V segment lost 2 bases, leaving 2 bases of the junction unmatched. The CDR3 runs 16 residues. From germline, CDR1 is SEHNR and CDR2 FQNEAQ (reference sequence). The CDR3 here is CASSLSLAGSYNEQFF. The CDR3, as DNA: TGTGCCAGCAGCTTATCACTAGCGGGATCCTACAATGAGCAGTTCTTC. Complete variable domain (other parts from reference TRBV7-9 and TRBJ2-1): DTGVSQNPRHKITKRGQNVTFRCDPISEHNRLYWYRQTLGQGPEFLTYFQNEAQLEKSRLLSDRFSAERPKGSFSTLEIQRTEQGDSAMYLCASSLSLAGSYNEQFFGPGTRLTVL.

The chain links TRBV18 to TRBJ2-5; 14 nucleotides align to TRBD2. Germline CDR1 and CDR2: KGHSH and LQKENI. The CDR3 totals 15 residues. With 5 bases clipped from V and 4 bases from J, the junction kept 3 bases outside the gene matches. The CDR3 sequence is CASSSGTSGRETQYF. The CDR3 DNA reads TGTGCCAGCTCATCTGGGACTAGCGGGAGAGAGACCCAGTACTTC. The complete variable domain, with remaining parts taken from reference TRBV18 and TRBJ2-5, reads NAGVMQNPRHLVRRRGQEARLRCSPMKGHSHVYWYRQLPEEGLKFMVYLQKENIIDESGMPKERFSAEFPKEGPSILRIQQVVRGDSAAYFCASSSGTSGRETQYFGPGTRLLVL.

The chain links TRBV4-1 to TRBJ2-7; D is undetermined. CDR1 is MGHRA, CDR2 YSYEKL, per germline. This CDR3 has 14 amino acids. V dropped 1 base and J dropped 7 bases, with 14 bases sitting between them. CDR3 amino acids: CASSQGQAQDEQYF. The DNA of the CDR3 is TGCGCCAGCAGCCAAGGCCAGGCGCAGGATGAGCAGTACTTC.

The V and J genes are TRBV29-1 and TRBJ2-3; 8 bases agree with TRBD1. The CDR3 extends over 12 amino acids. Germline V gene lookup returns CDR1 SQVTM and CDR2 ANQGSEA. With 4 bases clipped from V and 3 bases from J, the junction kept 0 bases outside the gene matches. CDR3 sequence reads: CSVGQGTDTQYF. The CDR3, as DNA: TGCAGCGTTGGACAGGGGACAGATACGCAGTATTTT.

This clone was observed a handful of times. This sequence joins TRBV19 and TRBJ1-5, with no clear D. Trimming cost V 6 bases and J 8 bases, with 11 bases left between them. CDR1 is LNHDA, CDR2 SQIVND, per germline (reference sequence). The length of the CDR3 is 12 residues. CDR3 in amino acids: CASRPSSEPQHF. In nucleotides, the CDR3 is TGTGCCAGTAGACCTAGTTCGGAGCCCCAGCATTTT.

This clone was picked up one time. V usage is TRBV15 and J usage is TRBJ2-7; tentative D call: TRBD1 (5 bases). With 0 bases removed from V and 2 bases from J, the gap between germline ends came to 8 bases. Germline V gives CDR1 LNHNV, CDR2 YYDKDF (reference sequence). This CDR3 has 14 residues. CDR3 bases: TGTGCCACCAGCAGAGATACAGGTACCTACGAGCAGTACTTC. Translating it yields CATSRDTGTYEQYF.

This chain links TRBV6-5 with TRBJ2-7; either TRBD1 or TRBD2 may supply D (5 bases each). V lost 0 bases and J 0 bases, leaving 12 bases between the germline ends. CDR3 size: 16 residues. Germline V gene data show CDR1 as MNHEY and CDR2 as SVGAGI. CDR3 sequence (DNA): TGTGCCAGCAGTTACTCTATCGGGACGCCCTCCTACGAGCAGTACTTC. Encoded protein: CASSYSIGTPSYEQYF.

This rearrangement joins TRBV7-9 to TRBJ2-7; D unresolved. This CDR3 is 14 amino acids long. V lost 5 bases, J lost 4 bases, and 15 bases lay in between. Germline CDR1 reads SEHNR; CDR2 reads FQNEAQ (reference sequence). In nucleotides, the CDR3 is TGTGCCAGCAGCCACCCCAGCGAACCTTACGAGCAGTACTTC. Translating it yields CASSHPSEPYEQYF.

The chain carries TRBV5-4 and TRBJ2-7; tentatively, D is TRBD2 (6 bases). Deletions cut 5 bases from V and 2 bases from J, with 17 bases between. The CDR3 is 15 amino acids. Germline V lookup: CDR1 SGHNT, CDR2 YYREEE (reference sequence). Here the CDR3 DNA reads TGTGCCAGCAGTATGGGCGGGACGCGGACCTACGAGCAGTACTTC. Translating it yields CASSMGGTRTYEQYF.

The chain is built from TRBV19 and TRBJ2-1, with 11 bases matching TRBD2. The CDR3 runs to 14 residues. CDR1 LNHDA and CDR2 SQIVND come from the germline V gene (reference sequence). V lost 2 bases and J lost 9; bases outside the gene matches: 3. CDR3 bases: TGTGCCAGTAGTATATCTAGCGGGAGGACTGAGCAGTTCTTC. This encodes CASSISSGRTEQFF.

This clone was detected only a few times. V gene TRBV7-8 combines with J gene TRBJ1-6, with 8 bases lining up with TRBD1. The trim removed 5 bases at V and 5 bases at J, leaving 5 bases unmatched. The length of the CDR3 is 15 residues. Germline lookup yields CDR1 SGHVS and CDR2 FQNEAQ. This CDR3 is CASSLRQGHNSPLHF. The CDR3 DNA follows: TGTGCCAGCAGCCTACGACAGGGGCATAATTCACCCCTCCACTTT.

The gene calls are TRBV7-9 and TRBJ1-1, with D perhaps TRBD1 (5 bases). The CDR3 runs 14 residues. Germline values: CDR1 SEHNR, CDR2 FQNEAQ (reference sequence). V was trimmed by 7 bases and J by 2 bases, leaving 14 bases between them. The CDR3 here is CASIFGTANTEAFF. CDR3 coding DNA: TGTGCCAGCATCTTCGGGACTGCCAACACTGAAGCTTTCTTT.

This chain connects TRBV19 to TRBJ2-1; 14 positions match TRBD2. Germline V gene sequence: CDR1 LNHDA, CDR2 SQIVND (reference sequence). With 5 bases clipped from V and 8 bases from J, the junction kept 8 bases outside the gene matches. This CDR3 contains 16 residues. In DNA, the CDR3 is TGTGCCAGTAGTTCCAGGACTAGCGGGAGGATAGATGAGCAGTTCTTC. This codes for CASSSRTSGRIDEQFF. Together with reference TRBV19 and TRBJ2-1, the CDR3 gives the full variable domain: DGGITQSPKYLFRKEGQNVTLSCEQNLNHDAMYWYRQDPGQGLRLIYYSQIVNDFQKGDIAEGYSVSREKKESFPLTVTSAQKNPTAFYLCASSSRTSGRIDEQFFGPGTRLTVL.

As for this clone: Its ends do not fully match the called genes, so a read error is possible. The genes are TRBV5-1 and TRBJ1-2; D perhaps matches TRBD1 (5 bases). Germline V lookup: CDR1 SGHRS, CDR2 YFSETQ. The CDR3 length is 15 residues. The CDR3 DNA reads TGCGCCAGCAGCCCCACGGTGGGGGGGGATTTAGACGAAAGCTTC. As protein: CASSPTVGGDLDESF.

The chain is built from TRBV19 and TRBJ2-7, with TRBD1 matching 9 bases. The CDR3 is 17 residues long. Trimming removed 8 bases from V and 0 bases from J; junction bases left unmatched: 14. From germline, CDR1 is LNHDA and CDR2 SQIVND (reference sequence). The CDR3 region has the DNA TGTGCCAGTGCCCCTCGACAGGGGGGTTTGGGCTCCTACGAGCAGTACTTC. Protein product: CASAPRQGGLGSYEQYF.

This chain links TRBV18 with TRBJ2-2, with 9 bases fitting TRBD2. The CDR3 is 18 amino acids. Per the germline V gene, CDR1 is KGHSH and CDR2 is LQKENI. V gave up 1 base and J gave up 5 bases; unmatched junction bases: 11. CDR3 sequence: CASSPRLQSGRFTGELFF. In DNA form, the CDR3 reads TGTGCCAGCTCACCACGACTCCAGAGCGGGAGGTTTACCGGGGAGCTGTTTTTT.

The chain couples TRBV2 to TRBJ1-2; 8 bases line up with TRBD1. V gave up 4 bases and J gave up 3 bases; unmatched junction bases: 4. CDR3 length: 14 amino acids. Germline V gives CDR1 SNHLY, CDR2 FYNNEI. CDR3 sequence reads: CASSAGGAYYGYTF. CDR3 nucleotide sequence: TGTGCCAGCAGTGCAGGGGGCGCTTACTATGGCTACACCTTC.

CDR3: CASSLRQGNYEQYF. As DNA, the CDR3 is TGTGCCAGCAGCTTAAGACAGGGAAACTACGAGCAGTACTTC. The gene calls are TRBV7-9 and TRBJ2-7; 7 positions agree with TRBD1. After removal of 2 bases from V and 3 bases from J, the junction contained 4 bases not matched to a gene. CDR1 is SEHNR, CDR2 FQNEAQ, per germline (reference sequence). This CDR3 comprises 14 residues.